The 25 T cell receptor beta chains below were found in one sample sequenced in a study of beta chain features in type 1 diabetes. Expressed TCRB transcripts were sequenced after all isolated RNA was converted to cDNA. Method: immunoSEQ multiplex PCR; TCRdb's copy keeps in-frame clones and lacks some. The sample has 250,000 to 350,000 clones, about 15% seen once. The sequencing sample was made of central memory CD4+ T cells from blood. Receptors originate from a man aged 25-45 years in good health.

CDR3: CASSLDLGDEQFF. The DNA for the CDR3 is TGTGCCAGCAGCTTAGATCTGGGGGATGAGCAGTTCTTC. The chain links TRBV7-8 to TRBJ2-1, with D perhaps matching TRBD1 or TRBD2 (5 bases each). CDR3 size: 13 residues. Trimming pared 1 base from V and 8 bases from J, leaving 9 bases between. Germline V gene data show CDR1 as SGHVS and CDR2 as FQNEAQ.

The chain is built from TRBV2 and TRBJ1-2; 12 positions match TRBD1. The germline V gene has CDR1 SNHLY and CDR2 FYNNEI. This CDR3 contains 12 residues. After removal of 8 bases from V and 6 bases from J, the junction contained 1 base not matched to a gene. As DNA, the CDR3 is TGTGCCAGCCGGGACAGGGGGCATGGCTACACCTTC. Amino acids: CASRDRGHGYTF.

V usage is TRBV2 and J usage is TRBJ2-7; maybe TRBD1 (6 bases). The CDR3 has 14 residues. V was pared by 4 bases and J by 6 bases, with 16 bases between. Germline CDR1 reads SNHLY; CDR2 reads FYNNEI. The CDR3, as DNA: TGTGCCAGCAGTGTGGTCCGAGGGGGTGGCGAGCAGTACGTC. This gives the protein CASSVVRGGGEQYV.

This clone came up many times. The chain has TRBV23-1 and TRBJ2-4, with unresolved D. TRBV23-1 is flagged as an ORF with uncertain function. The CDR3 has 14 amino acids. V gave up 7 bases and J gave up 6 bases, with 16 bases separating them. CDR3 sequence reads: CASTQDRRINIQYF. The CDR3 bases are TGCGCCAGCACCCAAGATCGCAGGATAAACATTCAGTACTTC.

This clone was seen more than once but under ten times. The chain combines TRBV15 with TRBJ2-1; either TRBD1 or TRBD2 may fit D (5 bases each). V was shortened by 0 bases and J by 2 bases, with 11 bases between the two germline ends. Per the germline V gene, CDR1 is LNHNV and CDR2 is YYDKDF (reference sequence). There are 16 residues in the CDR3. As DNA, the CDR3 is TGTGCCACCAGCAGAGATCTAGCAGGGACCTACAATGAGCAGTTCTTC. It encodes CATSRDLAGTYNEQFF.

CDR3 sequence: CASSSRRRDGEAFF. CDR3 bases: TGTGCCAGCAGCTCACGGCGCAGGGATGGGGAAGCTTTCTTT. The chain joins TRBV11-3 to TRBJ1-1; a weak D match, TRBD1 (5 bases). CDR3 size: 14 residues. V was shortened by 4 bases and J by 8 bases, with 17 bases between the two germline ends. Germline CDR1 reads SGHNT; CDR2 reads YENEEA. The full variable domain, rest sourced from reference TRBV11-3 and TRBJ1-1, is EAGVVQSPRYKIIEKKQPVAFWCNPISGHNTLYWYLQNLGQGPELLIRYENEEAVDDSQLPKDRFSAERLKGVDSTLKIQPAELGDSAVYLCASSSRRRDGEAFFGQGTRLTVV.

V gene TRBV4-1 combines with J gene TRBJ2-2; a possible D gene is TRBD2 (5 bases). V shed 4 bases and J shed 8 bases, with 11 bases lying between them. CDR3 length equals 13 residues. CDR1 and CDR2 (germline): MGHRA, YSYEKL. This CDR3 is CASSPPRRGELFF. The CDR3, as DNA: TGCGCCAGCAGCCCCCCCCGGAGGGGGGAGCTGTTTTTT.

The rearrangement uses TRBV28 and TRBJ2-2; D is unresolved. Germline V gene sequence: CDR1 MDHEN, CDR2 SYDVKM. CDR3 length: 19 amino acids. The V and J ends lost 5 bases and 3 bases respectively, with 25 bases between them. The CDR3 DNA reads as TGTGCCAGCAGTCCCATACCCCCTGGGGTGTTTTCGGACACCGGGGAGCTGTTTTTT. It codes for CASSPIPPGVFSDTGELFF.

A few counts support this clone. The CDR3 region has the DNA TGTGCCAGCAGCCTTACAGCGAACACTGAAGCTTTCTTT. Translation gives CASSLTANTEAFF. The rearrangement links TRBV7-2 to TRBJ1-1; unclear D gene. V was pared by 5 bases and J by 1 base, with 8 bases between. The CDR3 is 13 amino acids. Germline assignment: CDR1 SGHTA and CDR2 FQGNSA. Together with reference TRBV7-2 and TRBJ1-1, the CDR3 gives the full variable domain: GAGVSQSPSNKVTEKGKDVELRCDPISGHTALYWYRQSLGQGLEFLIYFQGNSAPDKSGLPSDRFSAERTGGSVSTLTIQRTQQEDSAVYLCASSLTANTEAFFGQGTRLTVV.

This rearrangement joins TRBV5-6 to TRBJ1-5; 10 nucleotides match TRBD1. Germline CDR1 is SGHDT and CDR2 is YYEEEE. This CDR3 comprises 15 residues. The J segment lost 7 bases and the V segment lost 4 bases, leaving 8 bases of the junction unmatched. Here the CDR3 DNA reads TGTGCCAGCAGCGCCGGGACAGGGGTATGGCAGCCCCAGCATTTT. Amino acid sequence: CASSAGTGVWQPQHF.

A few counts support this clone. The CDR3 DNA reads TGTGCCAGCAAAAACACGGAGACCCAGTACTTC. Protein sequence: CASKNTETQYF. The gene calls are TRBV10-3 and TRBJ2-5; D remains ambiguous. Germline values: CDR1 ENHRY, CDR2 SYGVKD. This CDR3 region has 11 residues. V was trimmed by 10 bases and J by 5 bases, leaving 11 bases between them.

This clone was seen a few times. The rearrangement uses TRBV6-6 and TRBJ2-2; 9 bases agree with TRBD2. Germline lookup yields CDR1 MNHNY and CDR2 SVGAGI (reference sequence). V gave up 7 bases and J gave up 2 bases; unmatched junction bases: 8. CDR3 length: 16 amino acids. The CDR3 sequence is CASKQAGGPNTGELFF. The CDR3 coding sequence is TGTGCCAGCAAACAAGCGGGGGGCCCTAACACCGGGGAGCTGTTTTTT.

J is TRBJ1-5 and V is TRBV28, with D unresolved. Germline-derived CDR1 and CDR2 are MDHEN and SYDVKM. The V and J ends lost 2 bases and 4 bases respectively, with 6 bases between them. This CDR3 contains 13 residues. The CDR3 spells CASSLNVNQPQHF. The CDR3 DNA reads TGTGCCAGCAGTTTAAATGTTAATCAGCCCCAGCATTTT.

This rearrangement joins TRBV10-3 to TRBJ2-4; TRBD2 matches at 9 bases. Looked up from germline, CDR1 is ENHRY and CDR2 is SYGVKD. The CDR3 has 15 residues. With 10 bases clipped from V and 9 bases from J, the junction kept 16 bases outside the gene matches. CDR3 protein: CASSHSAGGRGIQYF. The CDR3 DNA sequence: TGTGCCAGCTCTCACAGTGCGGGAGGGAGAGGCATTCAGTACTTC.

The chain employs TRBV7-7 and TRBJ2-5; tentatively, D is TRBD1 (6 bases). V shed 5 bases and J shed 5 bases, with 12 bases lying between them. The CDR3 spans 13 residues. Looked up from germline, CDR1 is SSHAT and CDR2 is FNYEAQ (reference sequence). DNA for the CDR3: TGTGCCAGCAGCCCCGGGACATTCGAGACCCAGTACTTC. Translating gives CASSPGTFETQYF.

The sample holds a few counts of this clone. The chain carries TRBV6-5 and TRBJ2-3; the D gene is possibly TRBD2 (5 bases). Per the germline V gene, CDR1 is MNHEY and CDR2 is SVGAGI. The V gene lost 6 bases and the J gene lost 4 bases, with 17 bases spanning the gap. The CDR3 contains 15 residues. The CDR3 nucleotides are TGTGCCAGCAGCCCGGAACGGGGTGGCCCAGATACGCAGTATTTT. It yields the protein CASSPERGGPDTQYF.

This rearrangement joins TRBV9 to TRBJ2-2, with D possibly being TRBD1 (6 bases). Germline assignment: CDR1 SGDLS and CDR2 YYNGEE. This CDR3 comprises 15 residues. Trimming shortened V by 0 bases and J by 6 bases, and 12 bases separated the two germline ends. The CDR3 here is CASSVGGTRSGELFF. The CDR3 region has the DNA TGTGCCAGCAGCGTAGGGGGGACACGGTCCGGGGAGCTGTTTTTT.

This clone was detected a few times. The rearrangement uses TRBV5-4 and TRBJ2-6; D is undetermined. V shed 4 bases and J shed 2 bases, with 10 bases lying between them. The CDR3 runs 15 residues. Per germline, CDR1 SGHNT and CDR2 YYREEE (reference sequence). The CDR3 sequence: CASSPRSAGANVLTF. For the CDR3, the DNA is TGTGCCAGCAGCCCGAGGTCGGCTGGGGCCAACGTCCTGACTTTC.

This clone came up a few times. V is TRBV7-2 and J is TRBJ2-1; 8 nucleotides agree with TRBD2. The V gene's germline CDR1 is SGHTA and CDR2 FQGNSA. CDR3 length: 17 amino acids. V shed 5 bases and J 7 bases; nucleotides not matched to a gene: 16. The CDR3 DNA reads as TGTGCCAGCAGCCCACTTAGTTTCGGGGGGGTGGTGAATGAGCAGTTCTTC. Protein product: CASSPLSFGGVVNEQFF.

This chain uses TRBV5-1 with TRBJ2-3, with 13 bases lining up with TRBD2. The CDR3 has 17 residues. The trim removed 4 bases at V and 3 bases at J, leaving 8 bases unmatched. Germline CDR1 is SGHRS and CDR2 is YFSETQ. This CDR3 is CASSLRTSGSGTDTQYF. CDR3 bases: TGCGCCAGCAGCCTACGGACTAGCGGGAGTGGGACAGATACGCAGTATTTT. The variable domain in full, with the rest retrieved from reference TRBV5-1 and TRBJ2-3, is KAGVTQTPRYLIKTRGQQVTLSCSPISGHRSVSWYQQTPGQGLQFLFEYFSETQRNKGNFPGRFSGRQFSNSRSEMNVSTLELGDSALYLCASSLRTSGSGTDTQYFGPGTRLTVL.

J is TRBJ2-5 and V is TRBV7-2; 10 bases line up with TRBD2. CDR3 length equals 16 residues. After removal of 2 bases from V and 1 base from J, the junction contained 4 bases not matched to a gene. Germline CDR1 SGHTA, CDR2 FQGNSA. The CDR3 nucleotides are TGTGCCAGCAGCTTATTGGCTAGCGGGGGCCAAGAGACCCAGTACTTC. This gives the protein CASSLLASGGQETQYF.

The gene calls are TRBV7-2 and TRBJ2-3; 12 nucleotides match TRBD2. Germline V gene data show CDR1 as SGHTA and CDR2 as FQGNSA. This CDR3 contains 16 residues. With V trimmed by 4 bases and J by 4 bases, 6 bases remained unmatched. The CDR3, as DNA: TGTGCCAGCAGCTCGCGACTAGCGGGGGCCGCAGATACGCAGTATTTT. This translates into CASSSRLAGAADTQYF.

This clone was seen a few times. The chain couples TRBV7-2 to TRBJ2-2, with TRBD2 as a possible D gene (6 bases). The CDR3 spans 15 residues. Germline-derived CDR1 and CDR2 are SGHTA and FQGNSA. Trimming took 8 bases from V and 4 from J, leaving 17 bases between them. CDR3 DNA sequence: TGTGCCAGCCAGCCCGGGACTTCTTTCACCGGGGAGCTGTTTTTT. Encoded protein: CASQPGTSFTGELFF.

V usage is TRBV30 and J usage is TRBJ2-1; 7 nucleotides line up with TRBD2. The CDR3 is 20 amino acids. Germline V lookup: CDR1 GTSNPN, CDR2 SVGIG (reference sequence). V dropped 8 bases and J dropped 0; count of bases not matched to a gene: 25. CDR3 protein: CARPQAGEFQGAGSYNEQFF. The DNA of the CDR3 is TGTGCCAGACCACAGGCGGGGGAGTTTCAGGGAGCTGGCTCCTACAATGAGCAGTTCTTC.

This clone was counted only a few times. This chain uses TRBV7-9 with TRBJ2-3; TRBD2 matches 13 bases. The CDR3 contains 17 residues. CDR1 is SEHNR and CDR2 is FQNEAQ in the germline V gene (reference sequence). Trimming cost V 5 bases and J 2 bases; bases outside gene matches: 7. The chain's CDR3 is CASSPPGTSGATDTQYF. The CDR3 DNA is TGTGCCAGCAGCCCTCCCGGGACTAGCGGGGCCACAGATACGCAGTATTTT.